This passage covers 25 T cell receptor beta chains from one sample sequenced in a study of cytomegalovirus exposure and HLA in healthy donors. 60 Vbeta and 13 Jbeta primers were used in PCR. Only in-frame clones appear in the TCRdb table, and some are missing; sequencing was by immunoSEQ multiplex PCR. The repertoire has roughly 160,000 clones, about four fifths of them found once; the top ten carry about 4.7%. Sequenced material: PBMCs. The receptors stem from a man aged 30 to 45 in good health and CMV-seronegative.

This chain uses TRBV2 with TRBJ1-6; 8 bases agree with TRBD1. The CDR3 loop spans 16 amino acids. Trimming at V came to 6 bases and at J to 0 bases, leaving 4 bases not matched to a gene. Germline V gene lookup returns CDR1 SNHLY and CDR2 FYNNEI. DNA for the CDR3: TGTGCCAGCAGGGACAGGGCCAGCTCCTATAATTCACCCCTCCACTTT. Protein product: CASRDRASSYNSPLHF.

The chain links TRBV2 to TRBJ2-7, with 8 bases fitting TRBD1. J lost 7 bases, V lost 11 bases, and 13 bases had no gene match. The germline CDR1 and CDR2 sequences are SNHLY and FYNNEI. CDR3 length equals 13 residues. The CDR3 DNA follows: TGTGCCTTCTTCCCCCAGGGGGCCTTGGAGCAGTACTTC. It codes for CAFFPQGALEQYF.

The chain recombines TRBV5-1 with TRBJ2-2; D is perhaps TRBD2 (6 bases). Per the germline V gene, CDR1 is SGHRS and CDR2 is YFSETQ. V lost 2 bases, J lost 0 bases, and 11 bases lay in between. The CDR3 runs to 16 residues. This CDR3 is CASSLNTGANTGELFF. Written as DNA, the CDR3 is TGCGCCAGCAGCTTAAACACGGGGGCGAACACCGGGGAGCTGTTTTTT. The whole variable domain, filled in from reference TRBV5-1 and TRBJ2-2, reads KAGVTQTPRYLIKTRGQQVTLSCSPISGHRSVSWYQQTPGQGLQFLFEYFSETQRNKGNFPGRFSGRQFSNSRSEMNVSTLELGDSALYLCASSLNTGANTGELFFGEGSRLTVL.

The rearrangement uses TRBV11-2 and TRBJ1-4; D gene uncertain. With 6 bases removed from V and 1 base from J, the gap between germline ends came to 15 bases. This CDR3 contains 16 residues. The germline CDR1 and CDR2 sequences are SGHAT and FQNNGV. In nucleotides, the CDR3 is TGTGCCAGCAGTTTAACTAGGCGGGTAACTAATGAAAAACTGTTTTTT. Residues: CASSLTRRVTNEKLFF.

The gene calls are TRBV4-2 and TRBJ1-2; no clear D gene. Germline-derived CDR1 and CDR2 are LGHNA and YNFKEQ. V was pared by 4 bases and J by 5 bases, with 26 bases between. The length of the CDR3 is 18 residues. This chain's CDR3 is CASSPPRGGGSLGYGYTF. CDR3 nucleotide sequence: TGTGCCAGCAGCCCCCCCCGAGGCGGCGGCTCGCTCGGGTATGGCTACACCTTC.

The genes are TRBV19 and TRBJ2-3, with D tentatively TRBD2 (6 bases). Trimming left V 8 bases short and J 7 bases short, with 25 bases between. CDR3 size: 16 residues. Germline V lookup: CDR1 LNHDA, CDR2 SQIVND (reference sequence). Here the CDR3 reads CASLQRDSMGGHTQYF. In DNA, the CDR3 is TGTGCCAGTCTTCAGAGGGACTCCATGGGGGGTCATACGCAGTATTTT.

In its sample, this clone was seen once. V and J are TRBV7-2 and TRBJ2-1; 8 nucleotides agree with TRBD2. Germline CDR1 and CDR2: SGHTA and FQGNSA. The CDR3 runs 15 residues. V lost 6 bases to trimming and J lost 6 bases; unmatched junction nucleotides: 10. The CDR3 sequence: CASSHTSGGTNEQFF. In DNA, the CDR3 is TGTGCCAGCAGTCACACCTCGGGGGGGACCAATGAGCAGTTCTTC.

CDR3 region: CASRPGTGGGHTEAFF. For the CDR3, the DNA is TGTGCCAGCAGACCAGGGACAGGGGGCGGGCACACTGAAGCTTTCTTT. V usage is TRBV7-8 and J usage is TRBJ1-1, with 12 positions matching TRBD1. V shed 6 bases and J 3 bases; nucleotides not matched to a gene: 8. Germline V CDR1 and CDR2: SGHVS, FQNEAQ. The CDR3 totals 16 residues.

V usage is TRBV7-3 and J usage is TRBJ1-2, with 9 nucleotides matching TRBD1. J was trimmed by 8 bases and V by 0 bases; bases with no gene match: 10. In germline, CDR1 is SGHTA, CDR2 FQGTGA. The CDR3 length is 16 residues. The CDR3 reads CASSLTSGTGTWGYTF. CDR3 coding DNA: TGTGCCAGCAGCTTAACGAGTGGGACAGGGACATGGGGCTACACCTTC.

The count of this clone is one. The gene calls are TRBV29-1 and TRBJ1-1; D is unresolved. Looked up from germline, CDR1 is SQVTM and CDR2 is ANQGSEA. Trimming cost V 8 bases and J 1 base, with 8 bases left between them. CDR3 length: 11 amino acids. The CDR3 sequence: CSRSSNTEAFF. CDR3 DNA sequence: TGCAGCCGGTCGTCGAACACTGAAGCTTTCTTT.

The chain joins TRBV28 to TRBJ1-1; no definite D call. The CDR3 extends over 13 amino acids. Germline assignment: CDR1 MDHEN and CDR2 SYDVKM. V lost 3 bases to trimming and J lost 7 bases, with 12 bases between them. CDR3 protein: CASSFMGSCEAFF. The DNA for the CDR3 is TGTGCCAGCAGTTTTATGGGGAGTTGTGAAGCTTTCTTT.

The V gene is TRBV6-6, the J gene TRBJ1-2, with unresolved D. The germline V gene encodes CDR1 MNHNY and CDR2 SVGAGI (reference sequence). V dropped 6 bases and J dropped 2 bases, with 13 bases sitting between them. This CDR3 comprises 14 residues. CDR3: CASSPGGRNYGYTF. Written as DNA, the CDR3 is TGTGCCAGCAGCCCCGGAGGAAGGAACTATGGCTACACCTTC.

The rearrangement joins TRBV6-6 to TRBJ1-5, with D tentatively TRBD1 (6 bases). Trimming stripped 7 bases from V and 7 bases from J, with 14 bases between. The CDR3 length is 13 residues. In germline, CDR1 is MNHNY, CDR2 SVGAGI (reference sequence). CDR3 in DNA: TGTGCCAGCACCACAGGGATCAACCAGCCCCAGCATTTT. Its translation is CASTTGINQPQHF.

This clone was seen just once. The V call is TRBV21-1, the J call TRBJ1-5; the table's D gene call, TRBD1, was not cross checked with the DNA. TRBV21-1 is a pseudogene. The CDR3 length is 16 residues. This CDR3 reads CASSKGGRDEDQPQHF. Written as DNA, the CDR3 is TGTGCCAGCAGCAAAGGAGGCAGGGATGAGGATCAGCCCCAGCATTTT.

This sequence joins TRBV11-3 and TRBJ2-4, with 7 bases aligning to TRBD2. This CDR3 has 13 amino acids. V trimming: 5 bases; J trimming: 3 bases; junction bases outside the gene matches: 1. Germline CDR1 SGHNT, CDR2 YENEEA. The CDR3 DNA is TGTGCCAGCAGCGGGGGGGGCAAAAACATTCAGTACTTC. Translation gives CASSGGGKNIQYF.

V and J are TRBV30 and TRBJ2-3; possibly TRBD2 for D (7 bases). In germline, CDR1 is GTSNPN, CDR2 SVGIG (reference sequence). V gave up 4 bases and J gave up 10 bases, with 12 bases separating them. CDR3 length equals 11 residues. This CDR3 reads CAWTLGGAQYF. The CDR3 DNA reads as TGTGCCTGGACCCTAGGGGGGGCGCAGTATTTT.

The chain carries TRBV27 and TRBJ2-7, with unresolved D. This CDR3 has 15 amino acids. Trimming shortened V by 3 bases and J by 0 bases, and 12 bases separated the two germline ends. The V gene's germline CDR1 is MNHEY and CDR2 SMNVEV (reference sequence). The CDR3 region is CASSLGHQSSYEQYF. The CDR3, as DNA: TGTGCCAGCAGTTTGGGCCACCAGAGCTCCTACGAGCAGTACTTC.

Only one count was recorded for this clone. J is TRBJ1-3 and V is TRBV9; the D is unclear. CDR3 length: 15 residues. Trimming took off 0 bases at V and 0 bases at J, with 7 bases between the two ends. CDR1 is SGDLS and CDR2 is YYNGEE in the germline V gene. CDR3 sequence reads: CASSVGGSSGNTIYF. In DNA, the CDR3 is TGTGCCAGCAGCGTAGGCGGATCCTCTGGAAACACCATATATTTT.

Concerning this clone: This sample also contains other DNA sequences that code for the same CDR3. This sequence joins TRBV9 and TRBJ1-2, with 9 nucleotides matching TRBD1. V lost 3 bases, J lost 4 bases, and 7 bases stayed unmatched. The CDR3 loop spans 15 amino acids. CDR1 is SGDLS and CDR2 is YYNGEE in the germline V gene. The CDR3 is CASSAPGQGRYGYTF. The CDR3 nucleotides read TGTGCCAGCAGCGCACCGGGACAGGGCCGCTATGGCTACACCTTC.

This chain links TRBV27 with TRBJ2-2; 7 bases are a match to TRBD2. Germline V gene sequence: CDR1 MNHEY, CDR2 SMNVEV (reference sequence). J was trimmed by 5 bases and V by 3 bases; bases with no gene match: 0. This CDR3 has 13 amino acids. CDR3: CASSFSGTGELFF. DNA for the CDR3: TGTGCCAGCAGTTTTAGCGGGACCGGGGAGCTGTTTTTT.

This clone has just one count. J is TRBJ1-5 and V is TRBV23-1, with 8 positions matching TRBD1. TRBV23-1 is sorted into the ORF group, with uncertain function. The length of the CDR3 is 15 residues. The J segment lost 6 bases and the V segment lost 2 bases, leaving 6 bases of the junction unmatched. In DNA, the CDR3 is TGCGCCAGCAGTCAACTACAGGGGGAAGGTCAGCCCCAGCATTTT. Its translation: CASSQLQGEGQPQHF.

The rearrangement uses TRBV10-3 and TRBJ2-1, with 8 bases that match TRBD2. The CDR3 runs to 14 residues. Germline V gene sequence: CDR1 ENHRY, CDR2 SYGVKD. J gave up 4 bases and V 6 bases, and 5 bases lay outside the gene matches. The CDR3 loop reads CAISPGGGYNEQFF. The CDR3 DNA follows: TGTGCCATCAGCCCCGGGGGGGGATACAATGAGCAGTTCTTC.

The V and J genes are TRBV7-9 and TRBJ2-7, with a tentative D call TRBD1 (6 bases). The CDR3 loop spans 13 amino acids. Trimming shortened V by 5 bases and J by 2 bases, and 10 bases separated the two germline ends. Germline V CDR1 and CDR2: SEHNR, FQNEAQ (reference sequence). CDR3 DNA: TGTGCCAGCAGCGAGGACAGTCCCTACGAGCAGTACTTC. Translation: CASSEDSPYEQYF.

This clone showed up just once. CDR3 bases: TGTGCCAGCAGTTCCGGACAGGAACTCTACGAGCAGTACTTC. Translation: CASSSGQELYEQYF. The V gene is TRBV27, the J gene TRBJ2-7; TRBD1 aligns across 7 bases. The CDR3 loop spans 14 amino acids. Germline V gene lookup returns CDR1 MNHEY and CDR2 SMNVEV (reference sequence). The J segment lost 3 bases and the V segment lost 4 bases, leaving 6 bases of the junction unmatched.

The DNA for the CDR3 is TGCGCCAGCAGCCGGTCACTAGCGGAGACGGCGAACACCGGGGAGCTGTTTTTT. As protein: CASSRSLAETANTGELFF. The chain employs TRBV4-1 and TRBJ2-2; 8 bases align to TRBD2. J was trimmed by 0 bases and V by 4 bases; bases with no gene match: 10. CDR3 length equals 18 residues. The germline gives CDR1 MGHRA, CDR2 YSYEKL.